Presented here are 7 T cell receptor beta chains from one specimen sequenced in a study of somatic mutations in cytotoxic T cells in rheumatoid arthritis. Assay: immunoSEQ multiplex PCR; the TCRdb copy retains only in-frame clones and omits some. The sample yields about 18,000 clones, about three quarters seen once. Material for sequencing was CD8+ T cells sorted from blood. All receptors come from an adult with rheumatoid arthritis.

This chain uses TRBV19 with TRBJ2-7; TRBD2 might be the D (6 bases). Trimming left V 10 bases short and J 1 base short, with 14 bases between. CDR3 length: 13 residues. Germline V CDR1 and CDR2: LNHDA, SQIVND (reference sequence). The CDR3 is CATSGTASYEQYF. The CDR3 DNA sequence: TGTGCCACCTCCGGGACTGCATCCTACGAGCAGTACTTC.

This chain connects TRBV6-1 to TRBJ2-5, with D perhaps TRBD2 (6 bases). V gave up 3 bases and J gave up 1 base, with 15 bases separating them. Germline CDR1 MNHNS, CDR2 SASEGT. This CDR3 region has 16 residues. The CDR3 DNA reads as TGTGCCAGCAGTGAGGACCCAGGGACTCTCCAAGAGACCCAGTACTTC. Translating it yields CASSEDPGTLQETQYF.

The CDR3 sequence: CASSWSGARFSSYNEQFF. The CDR3 DNA reads as TGTGCCAGCAGCTGGAGCGGGGCTAGGTTTTCGTCCTACAATGAGCAGTTCTTC. The chain has TRBV5-6 and TRBJ2-1; 7 bases align to TRBD2. The CDR3 sequence is 18 residues long. Germline V lookup: CDR1 SGHDT, CDR2 YYEEEE. V shed 3 bases and J 1 base; nucleotides not matched to a gene: 13.

CDR3 protein: CASSLGLRTYNEQFF. The DNA for the CDR3 is TGTGCCAGCAGTTTAGGTCTCAGGACTTACAATGAGCAGTTCTTC. The chain joins TRBV28 to TRBJ2-1; D might be TRBD2 (5 bases). The CDR3 spans 15 residues. V lost 2 bases and J 4 bases, leaving 12 bases between the germline ends. Germline V gene data show CDR1 as MDHEN and CDR2 as SYDVKM.

V is TRBV16 and J is TRBJ1-1; 7 nucleotides agree with TRBD1. CDR1 is KGHSY and CDR2 is FQNENV in the germline V gene. The CDR3 covers 14 residues. Trimming took 3 bases from V and 6 from J; bases not matched to a gene: 7. CDR3 sequence: CASSHNQGVSEAFF. The CDR3 DNA reads as TGTGCCAGCAGCCACAACCAGGGGGTCTCTGAAGCTTTCTTT.

This clone came up a few times. A read error may account for a junction end that differs from germline. The chain employs TRBV2 and TRBJ1-3; D unclear. CDR1 and CDR2 from the germline V gene are SNHLY and FYNNEI. The length of the CDR3 is 14 residues. The DNA of the CDR3 is TGTGCCAGCAGTGAAAGCCCCCGCACCTACGGGCCCAATTTT. Translation gives CASSESPRTYGPNF.

A single count supports this clone. This chain links TRBV7-9 with TRBJ2-7; weak D call: TRBD2 (6 bases). This CDR3 comprises 12 residues. CDR1 SEHNR and CDR2 FQNEAQ come from the germline V gene (reference sequence). The V end lost 5 bases, the J end lost 6 bases, and 11 bases lay between the germline ends. The DNA for the CDR3 is TGTGCCAGCAGCCTCGGGGGATCCGAGCAGTACTTC. This sequence encodes CASSLGGSEQYF.